This T cell receptor (beta chain) is drawn from a study of graft-versus-host responses after intestinal transplantation. TCRdb's table, derived via immunoSEQ multiplex PCR, lists solely in-frame clones and lacks some. Altogether 90,000 to 95,000 clones are present, about nine tenths being singletons, with the ten largest covering around 6%. This clone has a handful of counts. Its specificity is unknown. This CDR3 has 13 amino acids. Germline V gene sequence: CDR1 SEHNR, CDR2 FQNEAQ (reference sequence). V lost 7 bases and J lost 4, with 14 bases in between. Material: unstimulated CD8+ T cells sorted from spleen or lymph node cells, obtained before intestinal transplant. V and J are TRBV7-9 and TRBJ2-7; D may be TRBD2 (6 bases). This sequence originates from a human donor who received an intestinal transplant. The CDR3 nucleotides read TGTGCCAGCACGCCGGCCGGGGGTTACGAGCAGTACTTC. It codes for CASTPAGGYEQYF.